What follows describes a single T cell receptor (beta chain). These data come from a study of blood T cell repertoires in COVID-19. The data were produced by immunoSEQ multiplex PCR, yet TCRdb's version contains in-frame clones alone and is incomplete. This table holds just under 65,000 clones, around 80% found once. The sequencing sample was made of peripheral blood. This sequence was found in a human donor in a cohort sampled during active COVID-19.

The CDR3 DNA follows: TGCGCCAGCAACCCCAGGTACAGGGGGGGCTATGGCTACACCTTC. Encoded protein: CASNPRYRGGYGYTF. The V gene is TRBV10-1, the J gene TRBJ1-2; 8 nucleotides align to TRBD1. CDR3 size: 15 residues. V gave up 7 bases and J gave up 4 bases; unmatched junction bases: 11. CDR1 and CDR2 from the germline V gene are WNHNN and SYGVQD (reference sequence).